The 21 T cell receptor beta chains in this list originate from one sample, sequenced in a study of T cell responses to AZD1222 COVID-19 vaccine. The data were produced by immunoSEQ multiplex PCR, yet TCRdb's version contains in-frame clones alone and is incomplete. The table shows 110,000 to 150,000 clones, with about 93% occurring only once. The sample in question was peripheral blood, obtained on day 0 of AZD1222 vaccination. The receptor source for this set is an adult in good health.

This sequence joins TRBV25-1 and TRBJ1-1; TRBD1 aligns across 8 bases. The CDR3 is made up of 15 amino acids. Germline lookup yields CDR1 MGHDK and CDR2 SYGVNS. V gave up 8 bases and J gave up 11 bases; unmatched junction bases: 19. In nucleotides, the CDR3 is TGTGCCAGCGGAGAGACAGGGGAAGGGCCCCCAGGGGCTTTCTTT. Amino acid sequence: CASGETGEGPPGAFF.

CDR3 in amino acids: CASSLVPVGGTSGNTIYF. The CDR3 DNA is TGCGCCAGCAGCTTGGTACCCGTGGGGGGGACCTCTGGAAACACCATATATTTT. This chain uses TRBV5-1 with TRBJ1-3, with D tentatively TRBD1 (5 bases). This CDR3 spans 18 amino acids. The V end lost 0 bases, the J end lost 0 bases, and 16 bases lay between the germline ends. The germline V gene encodes CDR1 SGHRS and CDR2 YFSETQ. Combining the CDR3 with reference TRBV5-1 and TRBJ1-3 gives the whole variable domain KAGVTQTPRYLIKTRGQQVTLSCSPISGHRSVSWYQQTPGQGLQFLFEYFSETQRNKGNFPGRFSGRQFSNSRSEMNVSTLELGDSALYLCASSLVPVGGTSGNTIYFGEGSWLTVV.

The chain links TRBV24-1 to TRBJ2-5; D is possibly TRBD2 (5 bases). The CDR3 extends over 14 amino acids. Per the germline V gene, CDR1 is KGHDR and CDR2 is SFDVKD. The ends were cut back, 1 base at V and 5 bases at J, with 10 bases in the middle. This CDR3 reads CATSDFGVTETQYF. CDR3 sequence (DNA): TGTGCCACCAGTGATTTCGGGGTCACGGAGACCCAGTACTTC.

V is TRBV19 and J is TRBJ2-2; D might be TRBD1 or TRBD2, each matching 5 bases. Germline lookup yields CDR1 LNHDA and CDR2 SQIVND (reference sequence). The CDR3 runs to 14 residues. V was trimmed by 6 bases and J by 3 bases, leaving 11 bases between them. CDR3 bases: TGTGCCAGTAGAGGAAGGGGACACACCGGGGAGCTGTTTTTT. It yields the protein CASRGRGHTGELFF.

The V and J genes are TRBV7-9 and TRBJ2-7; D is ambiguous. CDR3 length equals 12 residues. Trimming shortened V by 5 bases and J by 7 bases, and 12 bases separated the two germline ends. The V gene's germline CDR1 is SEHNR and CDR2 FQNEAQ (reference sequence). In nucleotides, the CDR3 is TGTGCCAGCAGCAGAGAGATGGGGGAGCAGTACTTC. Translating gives CASSREMGEQYF.

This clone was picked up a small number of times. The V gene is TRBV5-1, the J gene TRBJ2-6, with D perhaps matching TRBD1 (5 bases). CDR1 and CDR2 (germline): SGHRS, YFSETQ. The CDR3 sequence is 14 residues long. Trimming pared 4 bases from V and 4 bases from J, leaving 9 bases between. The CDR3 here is CASSRTSGANVLTF. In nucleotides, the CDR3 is TGCGCCAGCAGCCGGACATCCGGGGCCAACGTCCTGACTTTC.

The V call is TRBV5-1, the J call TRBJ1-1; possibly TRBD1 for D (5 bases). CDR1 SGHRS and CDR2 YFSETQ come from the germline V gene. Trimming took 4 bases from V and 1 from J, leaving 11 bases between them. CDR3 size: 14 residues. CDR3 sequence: CASSGGLRNTEAFF. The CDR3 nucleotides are TGCGCCAGCAGCGGGGGACTTAGGAACACTGAAGCTTTCTTT.

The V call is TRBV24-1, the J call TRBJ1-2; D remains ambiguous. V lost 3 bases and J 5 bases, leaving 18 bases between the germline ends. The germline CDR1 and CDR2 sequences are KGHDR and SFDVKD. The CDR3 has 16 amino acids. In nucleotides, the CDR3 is TGTGCCACCAGTGATGGTAGGACGCAGCAACTATATGGCTACACCTTC. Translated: CATSDGRTQQLYGYTF.

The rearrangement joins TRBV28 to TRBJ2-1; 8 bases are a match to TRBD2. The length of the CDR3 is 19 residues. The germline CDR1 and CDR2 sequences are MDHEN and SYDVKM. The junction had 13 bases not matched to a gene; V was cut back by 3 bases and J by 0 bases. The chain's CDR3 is CASSLAPGGAWSSYNEQFF. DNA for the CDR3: TGTGCCAGCAGTTTGGCCCCCGGGGGGGCGTGGAGCTCCTACAATGAGCAGTTCTTC.

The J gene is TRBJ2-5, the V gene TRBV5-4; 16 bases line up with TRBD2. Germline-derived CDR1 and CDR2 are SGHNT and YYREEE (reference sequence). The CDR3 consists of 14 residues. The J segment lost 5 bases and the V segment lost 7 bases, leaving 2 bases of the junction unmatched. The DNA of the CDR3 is TGTGCCAGCGGGACTAGCGGGAGGGCTGAGACCCAGTACTTC. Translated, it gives CASGTSGRAETQYF.

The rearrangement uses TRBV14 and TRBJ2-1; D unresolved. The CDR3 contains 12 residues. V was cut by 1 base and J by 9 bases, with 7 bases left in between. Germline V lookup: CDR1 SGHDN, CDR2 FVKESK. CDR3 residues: CASSQGASEQFF. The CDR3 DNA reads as TGTGCCAGCAGCCAAGGTGCGAGTGAGCAGTTCTTC. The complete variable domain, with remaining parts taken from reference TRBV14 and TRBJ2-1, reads EAGVTQFPSHSVIEKGQTVTLRCDPISGHDNLYWYRRVMGKEIKFLLHFVKESKQDESGMPNNRFLAERTGGTYSTLKVQPAELEDSGVYFCASSQGASEQFFGPGTRLTVL.

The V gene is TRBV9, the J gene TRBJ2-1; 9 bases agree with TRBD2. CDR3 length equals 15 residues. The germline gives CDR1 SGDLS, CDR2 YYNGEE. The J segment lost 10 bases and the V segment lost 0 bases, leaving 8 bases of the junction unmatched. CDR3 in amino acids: CASSVEASGDPEQFF. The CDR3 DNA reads TGTGCCAGCAGCGTAGAGGCTAGCGGGGACCCGGAGCAGTTCTTC. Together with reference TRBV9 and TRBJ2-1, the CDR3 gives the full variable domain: DSGVTQTPKHLITATGQRVTLRCSPRSGDLSVYWYQQSLDQGLQFLIQYYNGEERAKGNILERFSAQQFPDLHSELNLSSLELGDSALYFCASSVEASGDPEQFFGPGTRLTVL.

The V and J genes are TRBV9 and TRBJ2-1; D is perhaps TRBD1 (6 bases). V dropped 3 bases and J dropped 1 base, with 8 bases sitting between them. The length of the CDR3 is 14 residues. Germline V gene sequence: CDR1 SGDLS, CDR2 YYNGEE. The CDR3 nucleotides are TGTGCCAGCAGCGGCAGGGGATCCTACAATGAGCAGTTCTTC. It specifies CASSGRGSYNEQFF.

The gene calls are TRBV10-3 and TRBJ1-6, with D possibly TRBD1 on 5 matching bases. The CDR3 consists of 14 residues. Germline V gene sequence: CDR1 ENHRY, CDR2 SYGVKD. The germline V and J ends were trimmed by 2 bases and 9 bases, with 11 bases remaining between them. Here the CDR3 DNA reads TGTGCCATCAGTGAGGGGCAGGGCGGTTCACCCCTCCACTTT. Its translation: CAISEGQGGSPLHF.

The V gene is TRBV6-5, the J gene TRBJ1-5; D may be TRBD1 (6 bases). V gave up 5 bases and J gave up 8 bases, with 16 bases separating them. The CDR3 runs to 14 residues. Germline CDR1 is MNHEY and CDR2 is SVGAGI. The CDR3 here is CASSHSRQEEPQHF. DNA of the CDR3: TGTGCCAGCAGTCACAGCCGACAGGAGGAGCCCCAGCATTTT.

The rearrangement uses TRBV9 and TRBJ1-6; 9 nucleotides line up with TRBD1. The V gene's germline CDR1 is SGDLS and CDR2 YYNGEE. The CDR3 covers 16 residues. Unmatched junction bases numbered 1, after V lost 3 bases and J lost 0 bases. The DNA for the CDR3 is TGTGCCAGCAGCGCGACAGGGGGCTCCTATAATTCACCCCTCCACTTT. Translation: CASSATGGSYNSPLHF.

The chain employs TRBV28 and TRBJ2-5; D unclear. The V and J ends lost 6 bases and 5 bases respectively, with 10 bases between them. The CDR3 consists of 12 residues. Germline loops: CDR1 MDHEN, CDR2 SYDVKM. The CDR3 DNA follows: TGTGCCAGCAGCCTCTCGGCGGAGACCCAGTACTTC. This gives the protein CASSLSAETQYF.

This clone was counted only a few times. The CDR3 bases are TGTGCCAGCAGCTTAGTTCGATCCCCCGGGGAGCTGTTTTTT. It codes for CASSLVRSPGELFF. The genes are TRBV11-2 and TRBJ2-2; D is unresolved. The CDR3 length is 14 residues. Germline V CDR1 and CDR2: SGHAT, FQNNGV. V lost 1 base, J lost 6 bases, and 9 bases lay in between.

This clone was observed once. The CDR3 reads CASSIVYTDEQYF. In nucleotides, the CDR3 is TGTGCCAGTAGTATCGTCTACACGGACGAGCAGTACTTC. V gene TRBV19 combines with J gene TRBJ2-7, with unresolved D. CDR1 LNHDA and CDR2 SQIVND come from the germline V gene (reference sequence). Trimming shortened V by 3 bases and J by 5 bases, and 11 bases separated the two germline ends. The CDR3 consists of 13 residues.

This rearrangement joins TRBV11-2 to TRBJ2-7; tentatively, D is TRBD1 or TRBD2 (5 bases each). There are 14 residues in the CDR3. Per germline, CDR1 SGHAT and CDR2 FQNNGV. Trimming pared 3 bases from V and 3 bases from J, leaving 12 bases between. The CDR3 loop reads CASSFEGRGYEQYF. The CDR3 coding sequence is TGTGCCAGCAGCTTTGAGGGAAGGGGCTACGAGCAGTACTTC.

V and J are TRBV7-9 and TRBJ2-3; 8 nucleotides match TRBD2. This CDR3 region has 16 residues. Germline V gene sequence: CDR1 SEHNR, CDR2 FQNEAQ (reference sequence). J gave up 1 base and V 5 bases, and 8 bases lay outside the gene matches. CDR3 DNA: TGTGCCAGCAGCGCGCGCAGCGGGAGTGGCACAGATACGCAGTATTTT. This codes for CASSARSGSGTDTQYF.